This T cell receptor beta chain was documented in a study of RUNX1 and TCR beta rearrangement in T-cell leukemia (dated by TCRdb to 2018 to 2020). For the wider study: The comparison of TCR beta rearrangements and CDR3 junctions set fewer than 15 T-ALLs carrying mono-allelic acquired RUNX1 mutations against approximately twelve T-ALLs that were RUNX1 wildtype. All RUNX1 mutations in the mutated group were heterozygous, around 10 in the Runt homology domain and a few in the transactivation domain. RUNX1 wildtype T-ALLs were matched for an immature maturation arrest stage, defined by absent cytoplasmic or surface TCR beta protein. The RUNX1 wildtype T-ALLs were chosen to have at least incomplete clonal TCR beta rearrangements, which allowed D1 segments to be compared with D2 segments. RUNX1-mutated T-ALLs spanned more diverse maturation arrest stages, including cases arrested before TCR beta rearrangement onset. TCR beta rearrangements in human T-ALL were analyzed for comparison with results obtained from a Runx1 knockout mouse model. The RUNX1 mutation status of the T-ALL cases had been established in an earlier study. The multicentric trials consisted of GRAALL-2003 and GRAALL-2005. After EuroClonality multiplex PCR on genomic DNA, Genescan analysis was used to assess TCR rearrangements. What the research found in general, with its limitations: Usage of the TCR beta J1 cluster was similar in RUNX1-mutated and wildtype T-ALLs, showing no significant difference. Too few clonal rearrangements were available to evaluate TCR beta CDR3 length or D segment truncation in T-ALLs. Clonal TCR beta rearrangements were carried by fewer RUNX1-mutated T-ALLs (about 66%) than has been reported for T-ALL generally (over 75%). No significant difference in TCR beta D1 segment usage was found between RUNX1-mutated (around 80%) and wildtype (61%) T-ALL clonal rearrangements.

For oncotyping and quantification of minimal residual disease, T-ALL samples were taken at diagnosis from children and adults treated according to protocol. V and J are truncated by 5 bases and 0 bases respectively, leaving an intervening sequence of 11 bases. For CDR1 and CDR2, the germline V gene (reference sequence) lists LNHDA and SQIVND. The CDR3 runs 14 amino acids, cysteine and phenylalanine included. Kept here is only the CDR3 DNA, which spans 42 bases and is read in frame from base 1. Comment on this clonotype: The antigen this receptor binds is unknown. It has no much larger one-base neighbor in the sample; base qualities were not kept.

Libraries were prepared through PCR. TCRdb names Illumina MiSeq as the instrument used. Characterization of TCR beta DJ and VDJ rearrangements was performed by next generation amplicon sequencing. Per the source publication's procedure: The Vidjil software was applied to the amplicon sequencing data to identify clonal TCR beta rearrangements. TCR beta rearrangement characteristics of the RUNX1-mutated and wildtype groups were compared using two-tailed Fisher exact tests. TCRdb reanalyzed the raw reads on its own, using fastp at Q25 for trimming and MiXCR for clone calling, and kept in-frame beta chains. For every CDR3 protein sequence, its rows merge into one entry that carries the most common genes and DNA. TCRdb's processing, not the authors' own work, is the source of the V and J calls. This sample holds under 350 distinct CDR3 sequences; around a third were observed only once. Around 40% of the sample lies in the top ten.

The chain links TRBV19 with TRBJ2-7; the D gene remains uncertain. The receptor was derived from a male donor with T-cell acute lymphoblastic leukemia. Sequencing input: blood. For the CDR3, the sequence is CASSLDTSSYEQYF. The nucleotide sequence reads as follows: TGTGCCAGTAGTCTTGACACGTCCTCCTACGAGCAGTACTTC. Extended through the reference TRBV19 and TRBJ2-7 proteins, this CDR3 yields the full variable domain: DGGITQSPKYLFRKEGQNVTLSCEQNLNHDAMYWYRQDPGQGLRLIYYSQIVNDFQKGDIAEGYSVSREKKESFPLTVTSAQKNPTAFYLCASSLDTSSYEQYFGPGTRLTVT.